A single sample gave rise to the 26 T cell receptor beta chains below, sequenced in a study of T cell repertoires in cytomegalovirus infection. TCRdb called the reads again in MiXCR, with one record for every CDR3 protein. The table has some 180,000 distinct CDR3 sequences, approximately 17% seen once; the top ten hold around 25%. Sequencing was done on a sample of CD8+ T cells from PBMCs. The receptor source for this set is a human donor in good health (CMV status not recorded). Some clones in this sample may be carry-over from other donors' samples.

The V call is TRBV6-5, the J call TRBJ2-5; TRBD1 matches 8 bases. V gave up 5 bases and J gave up 4 bases; unmatched junction bases: 3. Germline lookup yields CDR1 MNHEY and CDR2 SVGAGI. This CDR3 region has 13 residues. The CDR3 DNA sequence: TGTGCCAGCAGTCCGACAGGGGCAGAGACCCAGTACTTC. Translation: CASSPTGAETQYF.

This clonotype was picked up a small number of times. The V gene is TRBV7-6, the J gene TRBJ2-1; 7 bases fit TRBD1. This CDR3 spans 16 amino acids. CDR1 SGHVS and CDR2 FNYEAQ come from the germline V gene. Germline trimming cut 3 bases from V and 0 bases from J; bases unmatched to any gene: 5. The CDR3 DNA reads TGTGCCAGCAGCTTGGGACAGTATAGCTCCTACAATGAGCAGTTCTTC. This sequence encodes CASSLGQYSSYNEQFF.

The CDR3: CASTFLPGSQGNEQFF. In DNA, the CDR3 is TGTGCCAGCACATTCCTCCCGGGATCCCAAGGGAATGAGCAGTTCTTC. V is TRBV6-6 and J is TRBJ2-1, with TRBD2 as a possible D gene (5 bases). Germline assignment: CDR1 MNHNY and CDR2 SVGAGI (reference sequence). V gave up 7 bases and J gave up 7 bases, with 23 bases separating them. The length of the CDR3 is 16 residues.

The J gene is TRBJ1-4, the V gene TRBV5-4, with D hard to call. This CDR3 is built from 13 residues. CDR1 and CDR2 (germline): SGHNT, YYREEE (reference sequence). Trimming removed 7 bases from V and 3 bases from J, with 10 bases in between. CDR3 DNA: TGTGCCAGCCCCTTCGGGGCTAATGAAAAACTGTTTTTT. Amino acid sequence: CASPFGANEKLFF.

The V and J genes are TRBV20-1 and TRBJ2-1; 8 bases match TRBD2. The V and J ends lost 0 bases and 7 bases, in that order; junction bases with no gene match: 8. From germline, CDR1 is DFQATT and CDR2 SNEGSKA (reference sequence). The length of the CDR3 is 15 residues. The CDR3 loop reads CSARDRGQRGNEQFF. As DNA, the CDR3 is TGCAGTGCTAGAGATCGGGGCCAGCGGGGGAATGAGCAGTTCTTC.

The chain recombines TRBV6-5 with TRBJ1-2, with a tentative D call TRBD1 (6 bases). In germline, CDR1 is MNHEY, CDR2 SVGAGI. With 2 bases removed from V and 1 base from J, the gap between germline ends came to 11 bases. This CDR3 spans 15 amino acids. CDR3 DNA sequence: TGTGCCAGCAGTTACGGCCAGGGGCTTAACTATGGCTACACCTTC. Residues: CASSYGQGLNYGYTF.

V usage is TRBV6-6 and J usage is TRBJ2-7; the match to TRBD2 covers 9 bases. Trimming cost V 5 bases and J 2 bases; bases outside gene matches: 16. This CDR3 has 18 amino acids. Germline loops: CDR1 MNHNY, CDR2 SVGAGI (reference sequence). CDR3: CASSLSARTAGGTYEQYF. CDR3 DNA: TGTGCCAGCAGTCTTTCGGCGAGAACTGCGGGGGGGACCTACGAGCAGTACTTC.

In this sample, this clonotype turned up a few times. The genes are TRBV6-6 and TRBJ2-4, with D unclear. Looked up from germline, CDR1 is MNHNY and CDR2 is SVGAGI (reference sequence). This CDR3 is built from 16 residues. V was cut by 2 bases and J by 0 bases, with 11 bases left in between. CDR3 DNA sequence: TGTGCCAGCAGTTACCCGGACGGTGCAGCCAAAAACATTCAGTACTTC. Protein product: CASSYPDGAAKNIQYF.

With respect to this clonotype: Germline and junction disagree at one end, which may indicate a read error. V gene TRBV7-7 combines with J gene TRBJ2-5; 8 bases map to TRBD2. CDR1 and CDR2 from the germline V gene are SSHAT and FNYEAQ (reference sequence). The length of the CDR3 is 14 residues. The CDR3 loop reads CASSSGRGEETQYF. The CDR3 coding sequence is TGTGCTAGCAGCTCAGGGCGGGGGGAGGAGACCCAGTACTTC.

This clonotype appeared a few times. In DNA, the CDR3 is TGTGCCATCAGTGACCCCGGACAGCCTGAAGCTTTCTTT. This encodes CAISDPGQPEAFF. V and J are TRBV10-3 and TRBJ1-1, with D perhaps TRBD1 (6 bases). V shed 3 bases and J shed 6 bases, with 11 bases lying between them. Germline CDR1 reads ENHRY; CDR2 reads SYGVKD. The CDR3 consists of 13 residues.

This sequence joins TRBV20-1 and TRBJ2-7; unclear D gene. From germline, CDR1 is DFQATT and CDR2 SNEGSKA (reference sequence). The CDR3 consists of 10 residues. V was shortened by 6 bases and J by 7 bases, with 10 bases between the two germline ends. The CDR3 spells CSADPTEQYF. CDR3 DNA sequence: TGCAGTGCCGACCCCACGGAGCAGTACTTC.

This clonotype was found many times. The chain uses TRBV7-8 and TRBJ1-1; D is unclear. The CDR3 loop spans 14 amino acids. Germline CDR1 and CDR2: SGHVS and FQNEAQ. Trimming took 8 bases from V and 5 from J, leaving 18 bases between them. CDR3 DNA sequence: TGTGCCAGCGGCGCAGTAGACTTTGGGACTGAAGCTTTCTTT. Its protein is CASGAVDFGTEAFF.

This clonotype was seen a few times. The rearrangement links TRBV7-9 to TRBJ1-2, with TRBD1 as a possible D gene (5 bases). The V end was cut by 5 bases, the J end by 7 bases, with 17 bases between. The germline V gene has CDR1 SEHNR and CDR2 FQNEAQ (reference sequence). This CDR3 is 14 amino acids long. The DNA for the CDR3 is TGTGCCAGCAGCCCACCCTCTTCAGGGCTTGGCTACACCTTC. Its translation: CASSPPSSGLGYTF.

The chain combines TRBV4-1 with TRBJ1-1; D might be TRBD1 (5 bases). CDR1 is MGHRA and CDR2 is YSYEKL in the germline V gene. V lost 4 bases to trimming and J lost 4 bases, with 19 bases between them. The CDR3 consists of 16 residues. The CDR3 bases are TGCGCCAGCAGCCTACGCCGGGGGGAGTCGGGCACTGAAGCTTTCTTT. Its translation is CASSLRRGESGTEAFF.

V gene TRBV4-1 combines with J gene TRBJ2-1; D gene unclear. From germline, CDR1 is MGHRA and CDR2 YSYEKL. Deletions cut 1 base from V and 3 bases from J, with 10 bases between. The CDR3 covers 15 residues. The CDR3: CASSQVVGSYNEQFF. The CDR3 nucleotides are TGCGCCAGCAGCCAAGTAGTGGGCAGCTACAATGAGCAGTTCTTC.

The chain combines TRBV6-8 with TRBJ2-1, with 10 nucleotides matching TRBD2. Trimming at V came to 9 bases and at J to 6 bases, leaving 11 bases not matched to a gene. Germline loops: CDR1 MNHGY, CDR2 SAAAGT. The CDR3 has 15 residues. CDR3 sequence reads: CASKAGGGPSNEQFF. CDR3 sequence (DNA): TGTGCCAGTAAAGCGGGGGGGGGACCAAGCAATGAGCAGTTCTTC.

The chain is built from TRBV28 and TRBJ2-4; maybe TRBD2 (6 bases). Trimming removed 3 bases at V and 8 bases at J, with 11 bases between. The germline CDR1 and CDR2 sequences are MDHEN and SYDVKM. The CDR3 spans 13 residues. Written as DNA, the CDR3 is TGTGCCAGCAGTTTTAGCGGAGGGGACATTCAGTACTTC. It specifies CASSFSGGDIQYF.

There are a few counts of this clonotype. This chain uses TRBV28 with TRBJ2-5; 15 positions agree with TRBD2. Trimming cost V 3 bases and J 5 bases; bases outside gene matches: 7. The CDR3 contains 17 residues. Germline-derived CDR1 and CDR2 are MDHEN and SYDVKM. The CDR3 loop reads CASSFPGLAGGPETQYF. The CDR3 region has the DNA TGTGCCAGCAGTTTCCCCGGACTAGCGGGGGGGCCTGAGACCCAGTACTTC. The full variable domain, in which reference TRBV28 and TRBJ2-5 provide the parts outside the CDR3, is DVKVTQSSRYLVKRTGEKVFLECVQDMDHENMFWYRQDPGLGLRLIYFSYDVKMKEKGDIPEGYSVSREKKERFSLILESASTNQTSMYLCASSFPGLAGGPETQYFGPGTRLLVL.

The chain couples TRBV20-1 to TRBJ2-5, with 11 positions matching TRBD1. CDR3 length equals 13 residues. The V gene end was trimmed by 6 bases and the J gene end by 4 bases; junction bases not matched to a gene: 4. Germline-derived CDR1 and CDR2 are DFQATT and SNEGSKA (reference sequence). The CDR3 DNA follows: TGCAGTGCGGGGACAGGGGGAAGAGAGACCCAGTACTTC. It specifies CSAGTGGRETQYF.

The chain carries TRBV20-1 and TRBJ1-5; D is ambiguous. Germline V gene lookup returns CDR1 DFQATT and CDR2 SNEGSKA (reference sequence). V was pared by 3 bases and J by 1 base, with 19 bases between. This CDR3 is built from 17 residues. CDR3 in DNA: TGCAGTGCTAGGCCCTGGGGAGACACTGACAGCAATCAGCCCCAGCATTTT. It specifies CSARPWGDTDSNQPQHF.

DNA for the CDR3: TGTGCCAGCAGTTACATTCCCCCTCAGGGGACCTACGAGCAGTACTTC. Translation gives CASSYIPPQGTYEQYF. V and J are TRBV6-2 or TRBV6-3 and TRBJ2-7; perhaps TRBD1 as D (6 bases). Trimming left V 2 bases short and J 2 bases short, with 16 bases between. Germline V gene sequence: CDR1 MNHEY, CDR2 SVGEGT. The CDR3 contains 16 residues.

This clonotype was counted only a few times. The V call is TRBV19, the J call TRBJ2-2; D is possibly TRBD2 (5 bases). Germline CDR1 reads LNHDA; CDR2 reads SQIVND (reference sequence). V lost 7 bases and J lost 4, with 16 bases in between. This CDR3 is 15 amino acids long. The CDR3 nucleotides read TGTGCCAGTAATGCCCCGCTAGCTATCACCGGGGAGCTGTTTTTT. Protein: CASNAPLAITGELFF.

This clonotype was seen a few times. This chain joins TRBV7-9 and TRBJ1-4; D unresolved. CDR3 length: 14 residues. Deletions cut 1 base from V and 4 bases from J, with 7 bases between. Germline V CDR1 and CDR2: SEHNR, FQNEAQ (reference sequence). CDR3 bases: TGTGCCAGCAGCTTAGAACCAATTAATGAAAAACTGTTTTTT. Encoded protein: CASSLEPINEKLFF.

The rearrangement joins TRBV7-9 to TRBJ2-7; 10 positions agree with TRBD2. This CDR3 region has 16 residues. Germline V gives CDR1 SEHNR, CDR2 FQNEAQ (reference sequence). Trimming removed 5 bases from V and 2 bases from J; junction bases left unmatched: 9. The CDR3 DNA reads TGTGCCAGCAGCCCCCTAGCGGGGGCCTATACCTACGAGCAGTACTTC. It encodes CASSPLAGAYTYEQYF.

The rearrangement joins TRBV10-3 to TRBJ1-2, with no clear D. CDR3 length equals 14 residues. V was cut by 0 bases and J by 8 bases, with 13 bases left in between. Germline V gene data show CDR1 as ENHRY and CDR2 as SYGVKD. CDR3 nucleotide sequence: TGTGCCATCAGTGAGTCGAAATTCGGGCTCGGCTACACCTTC. Its protein is CAISESKFGLGYTF.

V usage is TRBV12-3 or TRBV12-4 and J usage is TRBJ1-1; D gene uncertain. The V and J ends lost 8 bases and 2 bases respectively, with 9 bases between them. CDR3 length: 12 residues. In DNA form, the CDR3 reads TGTGCCAGCGGAAAAAGTAACACTGAAGCTTTCTTT. This sequence encodes CASGKSNTEAFF.